The rows below give T cell receptor beta chains drawn from one sample of a study of preoperative IRX-2 immunotherapy in early breast cancer. TCRdb keeps only in-frame clones here, not all; method: immunoSEQ multiplex PCR. The data contain 30,000 to 45,000 clones, roughly 82% of them seen just once; the ten biggest clones take up about 1.5%. Sequencing was performed on lymph node tissue, taken after IRX-2 immunotherapy. These receptors were taken from a human donor with breast cancer. Each CDR3 is given with its conserved first and last residue. The D gene is left open where the match is weak. Clone sizes are given selectively: once, few, many, or a class where the clone is expanded.

size,V,D,J,CDR3,DNA
-,TRBV6-8,-,TRBJ2-7,CASSNSRPDGVGEQYF,TGTGCCAGCAGTAATTCCCGGCCGGACGGCGTCGGGGAGCAGTACTTC
-,TRBV6-8,-,TRBJ1-2,CASSPRPMNGYTF,TGTGCCAGCAGTCCCCGGCCAATGAATGGCTACACCTTC
few,TRBV11-3,-,TRBJ1-5,CASSRGQGSQPQHF,TGTGCCAGCAGCCGAGGCCAGGGGAGTCAGCCCCAGCATTTT
-,TRBV11-3,-,TRBJ1-1,CASRRGGALDTEAFF,TGTGCCAGCAGGAGGGGGGGCGCCTTGGACACTGAAGCTTTCTTT
-,TRBV1,-,TRBJ2-3,CASSQDEDGGTDTQYF,TGCGCCAGCAGCCAAGATGAAGACGGGGGAACAGATACGCAGTATTTT
-,TRBV28,-,TRBJ1-6,CASRRQVSSYNSPLHF,TGTGCCAGCAGGCGACAGGTTAGCTCCTATAATTCACCCCTCCACTTT
once,TRBV7-7,TRBD1,TRBJ2-1,CASSLEAGTGFSEQFF,TGTGCCAGCAGCTTAGAGGCCGGGACAGGGTTTAGTGAGCAGTTCTTC
-,TRBV25-1,-,TRBJ2-5,CASSEYSGGETQYF,TGTGCCAGCAGTGAATATTCTGGGGGGGAGACCCAGTACTTC
-,TRBV11-3,-,TRBJ2-2,CASSLYREYTGELFF,TGTGCCAGCAGCTTATACAGGGAGTATACCGGGGAGCTGTTTTTT
-,TRBV19,TRBD1,TRBJ2-7,CASSIQGEGYEQYF,TGTGCCAGTAGTATTCAGGGGGAAGGCTACGAGCAGTACTTC
-,TRBV5-1,-,TRBJ2-3,CASSLGQLVGDTQYF,TGCGCCAGCAGCCTAGGGCAGCTAGTTGGAGATACGCAGTATTTT
-,TRBV7-8,TRBD2,TRBJ2-5,CASSFGLAGGKETQYF,TGTGCCAGCAGCTTCGGACTAGCGGGGGGAAAAGAGACCCAGTACTTC
-,TRBV29-1,-,TRBJ1-1,CSVEDLTTQNTEAFF,TGCAGCGTTGAAGATCTCACAACCCAGAACACTGAAGCTTTCTTT
-,TRBV29-1,-,TRBJ2-1,CSAYNSYNEQFF,TGCAGCGCTTATAACTCCTACAATGAGCAGTTCTTC
-,TRBV6-1,-,TRBJ2-3,CASSEGGSDTQYF,TGTGCCAGCAGTGAAGGAGGTTCAGATACGCAGTATTTT
once,TRBV29-1,TRBD1,TRBJ1-1,CSAGDSTNTEAFF,TGCAGCGCCGGGGACAGCACGAACACTGAAGCTTTCTTT
-,TRBV28,TRBD1,TRBJ1-5,CASSSYQQGSNQPQHF,TGTGCCAGCAGTTCATATCAACAGGGGTCCAATCAGCCCCAGCATTTT
-,TRBV18,-,TRBJ1-5,CASSPSGSNQPQHF,TGTGCCAGCTCACCATCAGGATCCAATCAGCCCCAGCATTTT
-,TRBV6-8,TRBD1,TRBJ1-1,CASSVRTGGTEAFF,TGTGCCAGCAGCGTTCGTACAGGGGGCACTGAAGCTTTCTTT
-,TRBV11-3,-,TRBJ1-5,CASSWGIGSNQPQHF,TGTGCCAGCAGCTGGGGTATCGGGAGCAATCAGCCCCAGCATTTT
-,TRBV15,TRBD2,TRBJ2-1,CATSSSGGPYNEQFF,TGTGCCACCAGTTCTAGCGGGGGGCCCTACAATGAGCAGTTCTTC
-,TRBV9,-,TRBJ1-1,CASSEHSNTEAFF,TGTGCCAGCAGTGAACACAGTAACACTGAAGCTTTCTTT
-,TRBV5-1,TRBD2,TRBJ2-3,CASSLTSGGSPHTDTQYF,TGCGCCAGCAGCCTGACTAGCGGGGGGTCCCCCCACACAGATACGCAGTATTTT
few,TRBV10-1,TRBD1,TRBJ1-6,CASSESAGTGKASPLHF,TGCGCCAGCAGTGAGTCCGCCGGGACAGGGAAAGCTTCACCCCTCCACTTT
-,TRBV5-1,TRBD2,TRBJ2-5,CASSLGGASGTGETQYF,TGCGCCAGCAGCTTGGGAGGAGCTAGCGGGACCGGAGAGACCCAGTACTTC
once,TRBV5-1,TRBD1,TRBJ2-2,CASSLARTGASGELFF,TGCGCCAGCAGCTTGGCCCGGACAGGGGCCTCCGGGGAGCTGTTTTTT
-,TRBV7-6,-,TRBJ2-2,CASSFRRANLGGELFF,TGTGCCAGCAGCTTTCGGCGGGCGAACTTAGGAGGGGAGCTGTTTTTT